This T cell receptor beta chain is from a study of T-cell reconstitution after alpha-beta-depleted transplantation in children. Preparation of the TCRbeta library was carried out with unique molecular identifiers. TCRdb analysed the PCR reads with MiXCR anew, one entry per CDR3 protein. The table has nearly 550,000 distinct CDR3 sequences, around 16% seen once; the top ten hold 3.3%. Sequenced material: PBMCs from the stem cell graft donor, taken from the stem cell graft. The clonotype comes from a human donor who donated a stem cell graft to a child with acute lymphoblastic leukemia.

CDR3 amino acids: CASSHRLSGAYNEQFF. The CDR3 DNA follows: TGTGCCAGCAGCCATAGACTAAGCGGCGCCTACAATGAGCAGTTCTTC. V usage is TRBV12-3 or TRBV12-4 and J usage is TRBJ2-1; D might be TRBD2 (5 bases). V was shortened by 6 bases and J by 2 bases, with 17 bases between the two germline ends. CDR3 length: 16 residues.